The 10 T cell receptor beta chains listed next were all sequenced from one sample in a study of blood T cell repertoires in COVID-19. Generated by immunoSEQ multiplex PCR, the TCRdb table keeps only in-frame clones and is missing some. In the table there are 250,000 or so clones, 80% to 90% of which are singletons. The sample consisted of PBMCs or T cells enriched from blood (not recorded which). The receptors derive from a woman in her 40s who had been exposed to COVID-19.

This clone was seen more than once but under ten times. V usage is TRBV4-1 and J usage is TRBJ1-5; D is possibly TRBD1 (5 bases). The CDR3 runs 18 residues. Germline-derived CDR1 and CDR2 are MGHRA and YSYEKL. V was shortened by 0 bases and J by 4 bases, with 19 bases between the two germline ends. The CDR3 loop reads CASSQDIRGRVLNQPQHF. Written as DNA, the CDR3 is TGCGCCAGCAGCCAAGATATTAGGGGCAGGGTCTTGAATCAGCCCCAGCATTTT.

The chain combines TRBV29-1 with TRBJ1-2, with TRBD1 matching over 7 bases. The CDR3 totals 17 residues. CDR1 and CDR2 from the germline V gene are SQVTM and ANQGSEA. V dropped 8 bases and J dropped 0; count of bases not matched to a gene: 18. The CDR3 nucleotides are TGCAGCCCTCGGTTGGGACAGATTTACTTCTCTAACTATGGCTACACCTTC. Its protein product is CSPRLGQIYFSNYGYTF.

This sequence joins TRBV4-1 and TRBJ1-2, with D unresolved. V was clipped by 1 base and J by 4 bases, with 13 bases between them. Germline CDR1 and CDR2: MGHRA and YSYEKL. The CDR3 is made up of 15 amino acids. The chain's CDR3 is CASSQAVMEGYGYTF. The CDR3 nucleotides read TGCGCCAGCAGCCAAGCGGTGATGGAGGGCTATGGCTACACCTTC.

This chain's CDR3 is CASSYTLNTEAFF. DNA for the CDR3: TGTGCCAGCAGTTACACACTGAACACTGAAGCTTTCTTT. This chain links TRBV6-5 with TRBJ1-1; D uncertain. Germline V gene lookup returns CDR1 MNHEY and CDR2 SVGAGI. The CDR3 extends over 13 amino acids. With 2 bases removed from V and 0 bases from J, the gap between germline ends came to 4 bases.

V usage is TRBV4-2 and J usage is TRBJ2-5; 7 bases line up with TRBD1. CDR1 is LGHNA, CDR2 YNFKEQ, per germline. With 1 base clipped from V and 4 bases from J, the junction kept 6 bases outside the gene matches. The CDR3 totals 15 residues. The DNA for the CDR3 is TGTGCCAGCAGCCAAGCGGGGACAGTCGGAGAGACCCAGTACTTC. This encodes CASSQAGTVGETQYF.

This chain connects TRBV9 to TRBJ2-2; possibly TRBD1 for D (6 bases). V gave up 7 bases and J gave up 4 bases, with 17 bases separating them. The CDR3 contains 15 residues. CDR1 and CDR2 (germline): SGDLS, YYNGEE. Here the CDR3 DNA reads TGTGCCAGCGGGCTCCAGGGGCCGGGCACCGGGGAGCTGTTTTTT. Translating it yields CASGLQGPGTGELFF.

The chain combines TRBV29-1 with TRBJ1-1; 7 bases agree with TRBD1. Germline V gene lookup returns CDR1 SQVTM and CDR2 ANQGSEA. V was clipped by 5 bases and J by 4 bases; unmatched bases: 10. The CDR3 sequence is 14 residues long. DNA for the CDR3: TGCAGCGTTTGGACAGGAGGGAGGAGCACTGAAGCTTTCTTT. This translates into CSVWTGGRSTEAFF.

This clone appeared a few times. The J gene is TRBJ1-1, the V gene TRBV7-9; weak D call: TRBD1 (6 bases). The germline CDR1 and CDR2 sequences are SEHNR and FQNEAQ (reference sequence). The CDR3 is 14 amino acids. Trimming took 3 bases from V and 5 from J, leaving 13 bases between them. The CDR3 protein is CASSLYREGTEAFF. For the CDR3, the DNA is TGTGCCAGCAGCTTGTACAGGGAGGGGACTGAAGCTTTCTTT.

The chain links TRBV6-2 or TRBV6-3 to TRBJ1-6; D unclear. This CDR3 has 14 amino acids. CDR1 and CDR2 from the germline V gene are MNHEY and SVGEGT. The V and J ends lost 6 bases and 5 bases respectively, with 11 bases between them. The CDR3 loop is CASSDDTNNSPLHF. DNA for the CDR3: TGTGCCAGCAGCGACGACACAAATAATTCACCCCTCCACTTT.

In its sample, this clone was seen once. The chain has TRBV2 and TRBJ2-1; 14 positions agree with TRBD2. Germline lookup yields CDR1 SNHLY and CDR2 FYNNEI. J gave up 8 bases and V 6 bases, and 6 bases lay outside the gene matches. CDR3 length: 15 amino acids. The chain's CDR3 is CASRAGTSGRYEQFF. The CDR3 coding sequence is TGTGCCAGCAGGGCCGGGACTAGCGGGAGATATGAGCAGTTCTTC.